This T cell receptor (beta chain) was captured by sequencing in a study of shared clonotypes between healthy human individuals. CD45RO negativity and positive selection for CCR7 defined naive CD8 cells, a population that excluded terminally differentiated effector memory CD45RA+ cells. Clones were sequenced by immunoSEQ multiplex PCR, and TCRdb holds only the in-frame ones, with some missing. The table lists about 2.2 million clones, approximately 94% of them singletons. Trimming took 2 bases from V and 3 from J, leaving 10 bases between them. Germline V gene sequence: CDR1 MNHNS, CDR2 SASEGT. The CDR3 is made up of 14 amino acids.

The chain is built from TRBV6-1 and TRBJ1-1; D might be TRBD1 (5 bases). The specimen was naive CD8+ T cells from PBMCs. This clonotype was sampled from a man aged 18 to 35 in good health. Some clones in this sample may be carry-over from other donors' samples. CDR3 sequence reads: CASSEWEGDTEAFF. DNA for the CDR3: TGTGCCAGCAGTGAATGGGAAGGGGACACTGAAGCTTTCTTT.